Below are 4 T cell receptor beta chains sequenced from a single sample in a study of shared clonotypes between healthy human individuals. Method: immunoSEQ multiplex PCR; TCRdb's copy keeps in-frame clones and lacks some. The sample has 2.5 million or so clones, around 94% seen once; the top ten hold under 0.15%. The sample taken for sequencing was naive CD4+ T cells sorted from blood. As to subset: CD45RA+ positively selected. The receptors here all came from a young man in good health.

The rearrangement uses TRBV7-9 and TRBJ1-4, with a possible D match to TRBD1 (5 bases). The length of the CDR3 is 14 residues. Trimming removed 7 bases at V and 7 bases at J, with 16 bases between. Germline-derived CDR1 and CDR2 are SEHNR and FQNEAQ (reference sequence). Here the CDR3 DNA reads TGTGCCAGCACCAGGGCAGGGAAAGGTGAAAAACTGTTTTTT. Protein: CASTRAGKGEKLFF. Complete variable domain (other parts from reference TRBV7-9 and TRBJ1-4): DTGVSQNPRHKITKRGQNVTFRCDPISEHNRLYWYRQTLGQGPEFLTYFQNEAQLEKSRLLSDRFSAERPKGSFSTLEIQRTEQGDSAMYLCASTRAGKGEKLFFGSGTQLSVL.

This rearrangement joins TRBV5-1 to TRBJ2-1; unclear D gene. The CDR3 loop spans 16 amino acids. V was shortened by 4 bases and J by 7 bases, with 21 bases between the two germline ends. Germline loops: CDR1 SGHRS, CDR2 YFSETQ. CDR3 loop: CASSVRRTPPGNEQFF. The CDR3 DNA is TGCGCCAGCAGCGTACGGAGAACGCCCCCTGGGAATGAGCAGTTCTTC.

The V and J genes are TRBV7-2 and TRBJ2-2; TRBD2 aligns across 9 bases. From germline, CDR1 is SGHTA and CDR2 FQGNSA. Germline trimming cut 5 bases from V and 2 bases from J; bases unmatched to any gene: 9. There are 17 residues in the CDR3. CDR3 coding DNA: TGTGCCAGCAGCCGTCGGACTAGCGTTTTAAACACCGGGGAGCTGTTTTTT. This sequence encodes CASSRRTSVLNTGELFF. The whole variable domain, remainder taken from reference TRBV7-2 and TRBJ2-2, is GAGVSQSPSNKVTEKGKDVELRCDPISGHTALYWYRQSLGQGLEFLIYFQGNSAPDKSGLPSDRFSAERTGGSVSTLTIQRTQQEDSAVYLCASSRRTSVLNTGELFFGEGSRLTVL.

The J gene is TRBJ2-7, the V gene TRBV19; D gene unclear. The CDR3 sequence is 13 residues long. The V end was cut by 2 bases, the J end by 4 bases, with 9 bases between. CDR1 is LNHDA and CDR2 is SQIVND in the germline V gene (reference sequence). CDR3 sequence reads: CASSISTQYEQYF. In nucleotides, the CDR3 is TGTGCCAGTAGTATATCTACCCAATACGAGCAGTACTTC.